This passage covers 25 T cell receptor beta chains from one sample sequenced in a study of blood T cell repertoires in COVID-19. Sequenced by immunoSEQ multiplex PCR; TCRdb stores in-frame clones only, minus some. The sample lists 350,000 to 450,000 clones; 85% were seen once. The sequencing sample was made of peripheral blood. These receptors came from a woman under 30 with acute or convalescent COVID-19.

The rearrangement joins TRBV28 to TRBJ1-1; TRBD1 might be the D (6 bases). The CDR3 is made up of 12 amino acids. From germline, CDR1 is MDHEN and CDR2 SYDVKM. V was pared by 8 bases and J by 4 bases, with 11 bases between. The CDR3 loop reads CASALGGTEAFF. The CDR3 DNA is TGTGCCAGCGCCCTAGGGGGCACTGAAGCTTTCTTT.

This clone was picked up a small number of times. The chain carries TRBV6-1 and TRBJ1-5, with D perhaps matching TRBD1 (6 bases). Trimming took off 4 bases at V and 0 bases at J, with 13 bases between the two ends. Germline CDR1 MNHNS, CDR2 SASEGT. The CDR3 spans 16 residues. The CDR3 protein is CASSGRTVNSNQPQHF. The CDR3 bases are TGTGCCAGCAGTGGCCGGACAGTCAATAGCAATCAGCCCCAGCATTTT.

The rearrangement uses TRBV5-1 and TRBJ1-2; TRBD1 agrees at 11 bases. CDR1 and CDR2 (germline): SGHRS, YFSETQ. The V segment lost 4 bases and the J segment 4 bases; nucleotides outside the gene matches: 6. CDR3 length: 15 amino acids. The DNA of the CDR3 is TGCGCCAGCAGCACCGGACAGGGGGCGATCTATGGCTACACCTTC. This gives the protein CASSTGQGAIYGYTF.

The gene calls are TRBV24-1 and TRBJ1-2; 8 positions match TRBD1. CDR1 is KGHDR and CDR2 is SFDVKD in the germline V gene. The CDR3 runs to 15 residues. The ends lost 1 base at V and 7 bases at J; junction bases unmatched: 7. As DNA, the CDR3 is TGTGCCACCAGTGATTTCTCAGGGGGCCATGCTGGCTACACCTTC. It encodes CATSDFSGGHAGYTF.

V gene TRBV9 combines with J gene TRBJ2-7; 10 bases line up with TRBD2. Losses at the gene ends were 2 bases for V and 3 bases for J; bases not matched to a gene: 5. From germline, CDR1 is SGDLS and CDR2 YYNGEE. The CDR3 covers 15 residues. This chain's CDR3 is CASSVSSGSFYEQYF. The CDR3 region has the DNA TGTGCCAGCAGCGTCTCTAGCGGGAGCTTCTACGAGCAGTACTTC.

The rearrangement joins TRBV5-6 to TRBJ1-2; possible D gene TRBD1, 6 bases. CDR3 length equals 12 residues. The germline V gene has CDR1 SGHDT and CDR2 YYEEEE. The V end was cut by 0 bases, the J end by 8 bases, with 8 bases between. The CDR3 loop is CASSLGTVGYTF. The CDR3 region has the DNA TGTGCCAGCAGCTTGGGGACAGTCGGCTACACCTTC.

The genes are TRBV12-3 or TRBV12-4 and TRBJ1-5, with 7 bases matching TRBD1. V lost 6 bases and J lost 15; bases outside the gene matches: 14. The CDR3 is 13 amino acids. CDR3 bases: TGTGCCAGCAGCCCTTCTGCCGACAGGGTAAGGCATTTT. Protein product: CASSPSADRVRHF.

The chain links TRBV5-1 to TRBJ2-7; D remains unclear. V lost 0 bases, J lost 1 base, and 17 bases lay in between. CDR1 and CDR2 (germline): SGHRS, YFSETQ. This CDR3 contains 17 residues. CDR3: CASSLVPRVAVSYEQYF. CDR3 nucleotide sequence: TGCGCCAGCAGCTTGGTGCCCCGGGTGGCAGTATCCTACGAGCAGTACTTC.

This chain uses TRBV5-1 with TRBJ2-5, with a weak D call TRBD2 (5 bases). The CDR3 contains 13 residues. Germline CDR1 is SGHRS and CDR2 is YFSETQ. V was cut by 6 bases and J by 4 bases, with 13 bases left in between. DNA for the CDR3: TGCGCCAGCACTGCCGAAGAGGGAGAGACCCAGTACTTC. Translated, it gives CASTAEEGETQYF.

CDR3 DNA: TGTGCCAGCAGCTCGTTTTCCGCCGGGGGACTCTACAATGAGCAGTTCTTC. As protein: CASSSFSAGGLYNEQFF. The rearrangement joins TRBV7-6 to TRBJ2-1; tentative D call: TRBD2 (6 bases). The germline V gene has CDR1 SGHVS and CDR2 FNYEAQ. V was shortened by 4 bases and J by 3 bases, with 19 bases between the two germline ends. The CDR3 length is 17 residues.

The V and J genes are TRBV6-5 and TRBJ1-5, with 9 bases lining up with TRBD1. J was trimmed by 6 bases and V by 4 bases; bases with no gene match: 10. CDR1 and CDR2 (germline): MNHEY, SVGAGI. This CDR3 is 16 amino acids long. The CDR3 bases are TGTGCCAGCAGTTCAAAAACAGGGGGCGGAGGTCAGCCCCAGCATTTT. Translation: CASSSKTGGGGQPQHF.

The V and J genes are TRBV6-9 and TRBJ1-5; D unresolved. Germline values: CDR1 MNHGY, CDR2 SVAAGI. CDR3 length: 11 amino acids. Trimming left V 6 bases short and J 4 bases short, with 4 bases between. The CDR3 sequence is CASSNNQPQHF. DNA for the CDR3: TGTGCCAGCAGCAATAATCAGCCCCAGCATTTT.

The V call is TRBV7-6, the J call TRBJ2-1; 10 positions agree with TRBD2. This CDR3 comprises 17 residues. Germline assignment: CDR1 SGHVS and CDR2 FNYEAQ. V shed 1 base and J 8 bases; nucleotides not matched to a gene: 11. CDR3: CASSLGSGRAGVHEQFF. As DNA, the CDR3 is TGTGCCAGCAGCTTAGGAAGCGGGAGGGCCGGAGTTCATGAGCAGTTCTTC.

This sequence joins TRBV19 and TRBJ1-6; possibly TRBD1 for D (6 bases). Looked up from germline, CDR1 is LNHDA and CDR2 is SQIVND (reference sequence). V was shortened by 6 bases and J by 10 bases, with 19 bases between the two germline ends. This CDR3 contains 15 residues. The CDR3 is CASSVWGTNGSPLHF. The CDR3 bases are TGTGCCAGTAGCGTCTGGGGGACAAACGGATCACCCCTCCACTTT. Drawing the rest from reference TRBV19 and TRBJ1-6, the complete variable domain is DGGITQSPKYLFRKEGQNVTLSCEQNLNHDAMYWYRQDPGQGLRLIYYSQIVNDFQKGDIAEGYSVSREKKESFPLTVTSAQKNPTAFYLCASSVWGTNGSPLHFGNGTRLTVT.

This chain connects TRBV3-1 (or the pseudogene TRBV3-2) to TRBJ2-1, with 13 bases fitting TRBD2. The CDR3 has 16 residues. Per the germline V gene, CDR1 is LGHDT and CDR2 is YNNKEL (reference sequence). The ends lost 6 bases at V and 6 bases at J; junction bases unmatched: 8. CDR3 sequence reads: CASRLLAGGIGNEQFF. Written as DNA, the CDR3 is TGTGCCAGCAGGCTACTAGCGGGGGGGATCGGCAATGAGCAGTTCTTC.

V usage is TRBV6-5 and J usage is TRBJ2-7; D gene ambiguous. The CDR3 sequence is 13 residues long. Germline V lookup: CDR1 MNHEY, CDR2 SVGAGI. V was clipped by 4 bases and J by 4 bases, with 11 bases between them. CDR3 DNA: TGTGCCAGCAGTTCCACGGCCAGGTACGAGCAGTACTTC. This gives the protein CASSSTARYEQYF.

The chain is built from TRBV9 and TRBJ2-3, with 7 nucleotides matching TRBD2. V shed 0 bases and J 1 base; nucleotides not matched to a gene: 5. Germline CDR1 SGDLS, CDR2 YYNGEE. The CDR3 consists of 16 residues. The CDR3 region has the DNA TGTGCCAGCAGCGTAGGTCTAGCGGAGGGCACAGATACGCAGTATTTT. Its translation: CASSVGLAEGTDTQYF.

This clone was seen just once. The rearrangement uses TRBV5-1 and TRBJ1-1, with 7 positions matching TRBD1. V trimming: 4 bases; J trimming: 5 bases; junction bases outside the gene matches: 8. The germline gives CDR1 SGHRS, CDR2 YFSETQ. The CDR3 consists of 14 residues. The CDR3 region is CASSRRQGWTEAFF. CDR3 in DNA: TGCGCCAGCAGCCGGAGACAGGGTTGGACTGAAGCTTTCTTT.

The chain carries TRBV29-1 and TRBJ1-2; tentative D call: TRBD1 (6 bases). V lost 0 bases and J 4 bases, leaving 12 bases between the germline ends. Germline V gene lookup returns CDR1 SQVTM and CDR2 ANQGSEA. The CDR3 loop spans 14 amino acids. The CDR3 DNA follows: TGCAGCGTTGAAGATCCCGGGACAACCTATGGCTACACCTTC. This sequence encodes CSVEDPGTTYGYTF.

The chain uses TRBV7-9 and TRBJ2-1; 10 nucleotides match TRBD1. Per germline, CDR1 SEHNR and CDR2 FQNEAQ (reference sequence). The CDR3 loop spans 15 amino acids. Unmatched junction bases numbered 8, after V lost 7 bases and J lost 5 bases. CDR3 in amino acids: CASISSGTGDNEQFF. CDR3 in DNA: TGTGCCAGCATCTCGAGCGGGACAGGGGACAATGAGCAGTTCTTC.

J is TRBJ1-2 and V is TRBV5-5; tentatively, D is TRBD1 (6 bases). The germline gives CDR1 SGHKS, CDR2 YYEKEE (reference sequence). This CDR3 is built from 13 residues. V was pared by 3 bases and J by 3 bases, with 9 bases between. This chain's CDR3 is CASSSTGDYGYTF. The CDR3 nucleotides read TGTGCCAGCAGCTCGACAGGTGACTATGGCTACACCTTC.

J is TRBJ2-7 and V is TRBV7-9; tentatively, D is TRBD1 (5 bases). V lost 1 base and J 1 base, leaving 8 bases between the germline ends. CDR1 and CDR2 from the germline V gene are SEHNR and FQNEAQ (reference sequence). The CDR3 runs 14 residues. CDR3 coding DNA: TGTGCCAGCAGCTTAGTTGACAGATCCTACGAGCAGTACTTC. It codes for CASSLVDRSYEQYF.

In its sample, this clone was seen once. This rearrangement joins TRBV6-6 to TRBJ1-3, with D hard to call. Germline lookup yields CDR1 MNHNY and CDR2 SVGAGI (reference sequence). The CDR3 runs 15 residues. The V end was cut by 3 bases, the J end by 0 bases, with 9 bases between. The CDR3 region is CASSYGGSSGNTIYF. CDR3 DNA: TGTGCCAGCAGTTATGGCGGGAGCTCTGGAAACACCATATATTTT.

This clone has a handful of counts. The chain is built from TRBV5-1 and TRBJ1-6; TRBD1 matches at 7 bases. Losses at the gene ends were 5 bases for V and 9 bases for J; bases not matched to a gene: 8. There are 14 residues in the CDR3. Germline V gene sequence: CDR1 SGHRS, CDR2 YFSETQ. The CDR3 sequence: CASSPQGFGSPLHF. CDR3 nucleotides: TGCGCCAGCAGTCCACAGGGGTTCGGTTCACCCCTCCACTTT.

This chain links TRBV7-2 with TRBJ1-6; TRBD1 might be the D (5 bases). Trimming left V 1 base short and J 7 bases short, with 11 bases between. Germline CDR1 SGHTA, CDR2 FQGNSA. The CDR3 extends over 15 amino acids. The CDR3 coding sequence is TGTGCCAGCAGCTTAGGTCTAGGGGCGAATTCACCCCTCCACTTT. It specifies CASSLGLGANSPLHF. The whole variable domain, remainder taken from reference TRBV7-2 and TRBJ1-6, is GAGVSQSPSNKVTEKGKDVELRCDPISGHTALYWYRQSLGQGLEFLIYFQGNSAPDKSGLPSDRFSAERTGGSVSTLTIQRTQQEDSAVYLCASSLGLGANSPLHFGNGTRLTVT.